Presented here are 3 T cell receptor beta chains from one specimen sequenced in a study of early T cells in non-severe SARS-CoV-2 infection. From the 5' RACE reads, TCRdb called clonotypes with MiXCR, one entry per CDR3 protein. The table lists tens of thousands of distinct CDR3 sequences, approximately 11% of them singletons. Sequenced input: whole blood. Source of these receptors: an adult who was a healthcare worker with PCR-confirmed SARS-CoV-2 infection or an uninfected control (not recorded which).

This chain connects TRBV14 to TRBJ1-1, with D unresolved. Trimming removed 4 bases at V and 1 base at J, with 7 bases between. This CDR3 has 13 residues. Germline loops: CDR1 SGHDN, CDR2 FVKESK. CDR3 DNA: TGTGCCAGCAGCCCTTGGAAGAACACTGAAGCTTTCTTT. Amino acid sequence: CASSPWKNTEAFF.

In this sample, this clonotype turned up many times. The J gene is TRBJ2-5, the V gene TRBV7-3; the D is unclear. The CDR3 is 13 amino acids. Germline loops: CDR1 SGHTA, CDR2 FQGTGA. The V end lost 5 bases, the J end lost 6 bases, and 13 bases lay between the germline ends. CDR3 DNA: TGTGCCAGCAGCATTAGTGGGCAGAAGACCCAGTACTTC. Protein: CASSISGQKTQYF. The full variable domain, in which reference TRBV7-3 and TRBJ2-5 provide the parts outside the CDR3, is GAGVSQTPSNKVTEKGKYVELRCDPISGHTALYWYRQSLGQGPEFLIYFQGTGAADDSGLPNDRFFAVRPEGSVSTLKIQRTERGDSAVYLCASSISGQKTQYFGPGTRLLVL.

The chain has TRBV19 and TRBJ1-5, with a possible D match to TRBD1 (5 bases). Germline CDR1 is LNHDA and CDR2 is SQIVND (reference sequence). Trimming cost V 6 bases and J 6 bases, with 15 bases left between them. The CDR3 is made up of 14 amino acids. Written as DNA, the CDR3 is TGTGCCAGTAGCCTTAGTGGGGGAGGTCAGCCCCAGCATTTT. It is translated as CASSLSGGGQPQHF.